The rows below give T cell receptor beta chains drawn from one sample of a study of technical replicates of blood from several donors. Data came from immunoSEQ multiplex PCR; TCRdb stores just in-frame clones and leaves some out. The sample holds 75,000 to 100,000 clones, around 94% seen once. Input material: T cells isolated from PBMCs. All receptors come from a human donor in good health. CDR3s include the opening cysteine and the closing phenylalanine or tryptophan. The order of the fields is V gene, J gene, CDR3 protein.

v_gene: TRBV27; j_gene: TRBJ2-7; CDR3aa: CASSFSGGIYEQYF
v_gene: TRBV23-1; j_gene: TRBJ2-7; CDR3aa: CASSQSLVAGTGQDEQYF
v_gene: TRBV10-3; j_gene: TRBJ2-1; CDR3aa: CAISGIGGTDEQFF
v_gene: TRBV11-2; j_gene: TRBJ1-5; CDR3aa: CASSSGTGNQPQHF
v_gene: TRBV27; j_gene: TRBJ2-7; CDR3aa: CASSLLAEISEQYF
v_gene: TRBV4-1; j_gene: TRBJ2-1; CDR3aa: CASSQQDRGYNEQFF
v_gene: TRBV27; j_gene: TRBJ1-5; CDR3aa: CASRRDRGRNDQPQHF
v_gene: TRBV7-9; j_gene: TRBJ2-5; CDR3aa: CATGGYQETQYF
v_gene: TRBV11-2; j_gene: TRBJ2-2; CDR3aa: CASSSLSNRGPGELFF
v_gene: TRBV2; j_gene: TRBJ1-5; CDR3aa: CASSGIQGAMGNQPQHF
v_gene: TRBV6-6; j_gene: TRBJ2-7; CDR3aa: CASSYSDRADEQYF
v_gene: TRBV5-1; j_gene: TRBJ1-1; CDR3aa: CASSFGGEKTEAFF
v_gene: TRBV11-3; j_gene: TRBJ1-5; CDR3aa: CASTVGQPNQPQHF
v_gene: TRBV28; j_gene: TRBJ2-5; CDR3aa: CASSLARETQYF
v_gene: TRBV27; j_gene: TRBJ1-1; CDR3aa: CASSFGTGNEAFF
v_gene: TRBV21-1; j_gene: TRBJ2-5; CDR3aa: CASSKFPDSFLETQYF
v_gene: TRBV5-1; j_gene: TRBJ2-5; CDR3aa: CASSRTGTPSQETQYF
v_gene: TRBV11-3; j_gene: TRBJ2-3; CDR3aa: CASSSGTSGVYTQYF
v_gene: TRBV28; j_gene: TRBJ1-2; CDR3aa: CASSPPRGYGYTF
v_gene: TRBV4-2; j_gene: TRBJ1-1; CDR3aa: CASSQAVRAGENTEAFF
v_gene: TRBV7-3; j_gene: TRBJ1-2; CDR3aa: CASSRDSQSYGYTF
v_gene: TRBV5-1; j_gene: TRBJ2-7; CDR3aa: CASSYGLAGGNEQYF
v_gene: TRBV9; j_gene: TRBJ1-3; CDR3aa: CASSATGVKPGNTIYF
v_gene: TRBV10-3; j_gene: TRBJ2-3; CDR3aa: CATGIQGLSDTQYF
v_gene: TRBV2; j_gene: TRBJ1-5; CDR3aa: CASSTVWADNQPQHF
v_gene: TRBV6-1; j_gene: TRBJ1-6; CDR3aa: CASSGDTWISSYNSPLHF
v_gene: TRBV4-1; j_gene: TRBJ1-2; CDR3aa: CASSQYQTGGDYGYTF
v_gene: TRBV11-3; j_gene: TRBJ1-1; CDR3aa: CASSPVTEAFF
v_gene: TRBV5-1; j_gene: TRBJ2-1; CDR3aa: CASGLDTYNEQFF
v_gene: TRBV6-1; j_gene: TRBJ2-7; CDR3aa: CASIIGSSPSYEQYF
v_gene: TRBV7-8; j_gene: TRBJ1-2; CDR3aa: CASSLGTEGEFDYGYTF
v_gene: TRBV10-2; j_gene: TRBJ1-2; CDR3aa: CASSRGDREGYTF
v_gene: TRBV6-4; j_gene: TRBJ2-7; CDR3aa: CASRPPGQSYEQYF
v_gene: TRBV6-6; j_gene: TRBJ2-1; CDR3aa: CASSTGTSGPYNEQFF
v_gene: TRBV4-1; j_gene: TRBJ1-2; CDR3aa: CASRVLRVMYGYTF
v_gene: TRBV7-9; j_gene: TRBJ2-5; CDR3aa: CASSLRGGDRLSETQYF
v_gene: TRBV28; j_gene: TRBJ2-1; CDR3aa: CASRGRSREYNEQFF
v_gene: TRBV27; j_gene: TRBJ2-2; CDR3aa: CASSWVAGGAGNTGELFF
v_gene: TRBV7-7; j_gene: TRBJ2-2; CDR3aa: CASSSSNTGELFF
v_gene: TRBV6-5; j_gene: TRBJ2-1; CDR3aa: CASSFWTASSYNEQFF
v_gene: TRBV27; j_gene: TRBJ2-3; CDR3aa: CASSLGVGSGKIGTQYF